Listed here are 16 T cell receptor beta chains from one sample, sequenced in a study of identical twins. TCRdb recomputed calls from the 5' RACE reads with MiXCR, one row per CDR3 protein. The repertoire holds about 200,000 distinct CDR3 sequences, 5.5% to 7.5% seen once, with about 14% in the top ten. The data also belong to a second study, concerning T cells expressing NK-cell markers.

The sequenced sample was CD8+ T cells sorted from blood. The receptors come from a woman in her late teens or twenties in good health.

The chain links TRBV27 to TRBJ1-2; D remains unclear. V gave up 4 bases and J gave up 4 bases, with 10 bases separating them. Germline V CDR1 and CDR2: MNHEY, SMNVEV (reference sequence). The length of the CDR3 is 13 residues. CDR3 bases: TGTGCCAGCAGTTCCGCAGGCTTCTATGGCTACACCTTC. Translating gives CASSSAGFYGYTF.

This clonotype has at least ten counts. V usage is TRBV5-1 and J usage is TRBJ1-2; no reliable D call. There are 10 residues in the CDR3. Between the trimmed V and J ends, which lost 2 bases and 6 bases, there was a span of 2 bases. Germline assignment: CDR1 SGHRS and CDR2 YFSETQ. CDR3 region: CASSFNGYTF. The CDR3 coding sequence is TGCGCCAGCAGCTTCAATGGCTACACCTTC. Using reference TRBV5-1 and TRBJ1-2 for the parts outside the CDR3, the full variable domain is KAGVTQTPRYLIKTRGQQVTLSCSPISGHRSVSWYQQTPGQGLQFLFEYFSETQRNKGNFPGRFSGRQFSNSRSEMNVSTLELGDSALYLCASSFNGYTFGSGTRLTVV.

This clonotype has just a few counts. This chain joins TRBV7-9 and TRBJ2-1, with 7 bases matching TRBD2. This CDR3 has 13 residues. Germline CDR1 SEHNR, CDR2 FQNEAQ (reference sequence). V lost 1 base and J lost 13; bases outside the gene matches: 7. DNA of the CDR3: TGTGCCAGCAGCTTAGTGCCTAGCGGACCCCAGTTCTTC. It codes for CASSLVPSGPQFF.

The chain recombines TRBV20-1 with TRBJ2-1, with 9 bases lining up with TRBD2. Losses at the gene ends were 4 bases for V and 8 bases for J; bases not matched to a gene: 21. CDR1 DFQATT and CDR2 SNEGSKA come from the germline V gene (reference sequence). The CDR3 extends over 18 amino acids. CDR3 residues: CSAKIPFYGGRAVDEQFF. CDR3 DNA sequence: TGCAGTGCTAAAATCCCATTCTATGGCGGGAGGGCTGTAGATGAGCAGTTCTTC.

This clonotype was counted a few times. The chain combines TRBV2 with TRBJ2-3; 8 bases fit TRBD2. The CDR3 has 14 amino acids. After removal of 7 bases from V and 0 bases from J, the junction contained 3 bases not matched to a gene. Germline CDR1 reads SNHLY; CDR2 reads FYNNEI. CDR3 sequence: CASILADSTDTQYF. CDR3 bases: TGTGCCAGCATACTAGCGGATAGCACAGATACGCAGTATTTT.

This clonotype was seen repeatedly, ten times or more. V is TRBV10-3 and J is TRBJ2-3, with TRBD2 matching 8 bases. Per the germline V gene, CDR1 is ENHRY and CDR2 is SYGVKD. The CDR3 has 16 residues. V was clipped by 6 bases and J by 0 bases; unmatched bases: 8. The CDR3 bases are TGTGCCATCAGGACGAGCGGGAGACATAGCACAGATACGCAGTATTTT. Its translation is CAIRTSGRHSTDTQYF.

This clonotype was counted many times. The chain uses TRBV29-1 and TRBJ1-1, with no clear D. Trimming took 8 bases from V and 1 from J, leaving 8 bases between them. Germline assignment: CDR1 SQVTM and CDR2 ANQGSEA. The CDR3 totals 11 residues. In DNA, the CDR3 is TGCAGCACTCAGAGGAACACTGAAGCTTTCTTT. Amino acids: CSTQRNTEAFF.

The table lists this clonotype with many counts. The V call is TRBV7-2, the J call TRBJ2-2; D is unclear. Germline V gives CDR1 SGHTA, CDR2 FQGNSA. Trimming shortened V by 5 bases and J by 6 bases, and 16 bases separated the two germline ends. The CDR3 extends over 15 amino acids. In DNA form, the CDR3 reads TGTGCCAGCAGCCCCTTGAACAGTAGACCCGGGGAGCTGTTTTTT. Protein product: CASSPLNSRPGELFF.

This chain joins TRBV10-2 and TRBJ2-3; D possibly uses TRBD1 or TRBD2 (5 bases each). Trimming took 2 bases from V and 6 from J, leaving 21 bases between them. This CDR3 has 17 residues. Germline assignment: CDR1 WSHSY and CDR2 SAAADI. The CDR3 loop is CASSEPLRDPAGDTQYF. The CDR3 region has the DNA TGCGCCAGCAGTGAGCCGCTCCGGGACCCCGCAGGCGATACGCAGTATTTT.

In this sample, this clonotype turned up many times. The chain carries TRBV7-9 and TRBJ2-1, with TRBD1 as a possible D gene (7 bases). This CDR3 has 17 amino acids. Trimming took off 10 bases at V and 4 bases at J, with 26 bases between the two ends. Germline CDR1 is SEHNR and CDR2 is FQNEAQ (reference sequence). CDR3 residues: CAIQLGGGRVIYNEQFF. CDR3 sequence (DNA): TGTGCCATTCAACTCGGAGGGGGCAGGGTTATTTACAATGAGCAGTTCTTC.

This clonotype turned up a few times. J is TRBJ1-2 and V is TRBV11-2; D call uncertain. This CDR3 is built from 15 residues. Germline CDR1 SGHAT, CDR2 FQNNGV. Trimming cost V 5 bases and J 2 bases, with 15 bases left between them. The CDR3 loop is CASSNGEVWNYGYTF. CDR3 nucleotide sequence: TGTGCCAGCAGCAACGGGGAGGTTTGGAACTATGGCTACACCTTC.

In its sample, this clonotype was seen a few times. The chain links TRBV6-5 to TRBJ2-4; tentative D call: TRBD2 (7 bases). The V end lost 2 bases, the J end lost 9 bases, and 11 bases lay between the germline ends. From germline, CDR1 is MNHEY and CDR2 SVGAGI. The CDR3 contains 13 residues. The CDR3 nucleotides are TGTGCCAGCAGTTACGGGGGGGGCGGCATTCAGTACTTC. Amino acids: CASSYGGGGIQYF.

This clonotype was counted at least ten times. The CDR3 DNA is TGTGCCAGCAGTAAGCCGAACGAGGAGCCGGGCTACACCTTC. Amino acid sequence: CASSKPNEEPGYTF. This chain joins TRBV12-3 or TRBV12-4 and TRBJ1-2; D ambiguous. The CDR3 loop spans 14 amino acids. V lost 5 bases and J lost 8, with 18 bases in between.

The V call is TRBV27, the J call TRBJ2-1; TRBD2 matches 7 bases. Germline CDR1 is MNHEY and CDR2 is SMNVEV (reference sequence). The junction had 6 bases not matched to a gene; V was cut back by 3 bases and J by 7 bases. This CDR3 is built from 14 residues. CDR3 DNA sequence: TGTGCCAGCAGTTTCCGCCAGGGAGGGAATGAGCAGTTCTTC. Protein sequence: CASSFRQGGNEQFF.

V is TRBV29-1 and J is TRBJ1-2; 10 bases line up with TRBD1. CDR3 length: 14 residues. Germline CDR1 and CDR2: SQVTM and ANQGSEA. V shed 3 bases, J shed 5 bases, and the junction held 6 bases outside the gene matches. The CDR3 DNA follows: TGCAGCGTTGAGGGACAGGGGTATCTATATGGCTACACCTTC. Translated, it gives CSVEGQGYLYGYTF. Drawing the rest from reference TRBV29-1 and TRBJ1-2, the complete variable domain is SAVISQKPSRDICQRGTSLTIQCQVDSQVTMMFWYRQQPGQSLTLIATANQGSEATYESGFVIDKFPISRPNLTFSTLTVSNMSPEDSSIYLCSVEGQGYLYGYTFGSGTRLTVV.

The V and J genes are TRBV3-1 and TRBJ1-2; D is ambiguous. In germline, CDR1 is LGHDT, CDR2 YNNKEL (reference sequence). Trimming shortened V by 4 bases and J by 6 bases, and 15 bases separated the two germline ends. CDR3 length equals 14 residues. The CDR3, as DNA: TGTGCCAGCAGCCGTACCGGGGTAACGGATGGCTACACCTTC. Translation gives CASSRTGVTDGYTF.